This TCR beta chain came from a study of long-term antiretroviral therapy in people with HIV. Survey-level resolution applied to immunoSEQ assay v3.0. Produced via immunoSEQ multiplex PCR; TCRdb's table is partial and in-frame only. The sample holds tens of thousands of clones, approximately 82% seen once. Participants living with HIV all received treatment in the United States. Material: unsorted PBMCs, obtained 0.2 years after starting antiretroviral therapy. The TCR comes from a woman aged 30 to 39 with HIV.

DNA of the CDR3: TGTGCCAGCGCTCCCGGAGGGGCCGGGACCCAGTACTTC. Its protein product is CASAPGGAGTQYF. The chain uses TRBV18 and TRBJ2-5, with D tentatively TRBD2 (6 bases). Germline CDR1 is KGHSH and CDR2 is LQKENI. The V gene lost 8 bases and the J gene lost 7 bases, with 17 bases spanning the gap. The CDR3 has 13 amino acids.